This paragraph covers one TCR beta chain sequence. Only in-frame clones appear in the TCRdb table, and some are missing; sequencing was by immunoSEQ multiplex PCR. The profile shows roughly 20,000 clones, 87% of them singletons. CDR3 length: 18 residues. Germline-derived CDR1 and CDR2 are SGDLS and YYNGEE. The trim removed 2 bases at V and 6 bases at J, leaving 12 bases unmatched. These data originate in a study of OX40 agonist ivuxolimab in advanced cancers. This specimen was CD4+ or CD8+ T cells sorted from blood, taken in a trial of the OX40 agonist ivuxolimab. This sequence was found in an adult with an advanced solid tumor such as melanoma, head and neck, liver or kidney cancer. The chain links TRBV9 to TRBJ2-1; TRBD2 matches at 12 bases. Here the CDR3 reads CASSVADGGLAGLNEQFF. The CDR3 DNA reads TGTGCCAGCAGCGTGGCCGACGGAGGACTAGCGGGACTCAATGAGCAGTTCTTC.